The rows below give T cell receptor beta chains drawn from one sample of a study of graft-versus-host responses after intestinal transplantation. Their antigens are not known. Using immunoSEQ multiplex PCR, the repertoire was profiled, and TCRdb retains in-frame clones only, with some absent. The data show about 100,000 clones, more than 75% seen once. The sample was unstimulated CD4+ T cells sorted from spleen or lymph node cells, taken before intestinal transplant. The receptor source for this set is a human donor who received an intestinal transplant. Both conserved end residues are part of each CDR3. A D gene is named only where the DNA matches it firmly. A row's size may be missing; if present it is once, few, many or a size class.

v_call,d_call,clone_size,cdr3_length,j_call,cdr3_aa,cdr3_nt
TRBV7-2,-,-,15,TRBJ2-7,CASSLEPGSSYEQYF,TGTGCCAGCAGCTTAGAGCCCGGGAGCTCCTACGAGCAGTACTTC
TRBV11-2,TRBD2,once,15,TRBJ2-7,CASSLVPSGRYEQYF,TGTGCCAGCAGCTTAGTGCCCAGCGGGAGGTACGAGCAGTACTTC
TRBV2,-,-,14,TRBJ2-5,CASSDDRSQETQYF,TGTGCCAGCAGTGATGACAGATCACAAGAGACCCAGTACTTC
TRBV2,-,-,15,TRBJ1-1,CASRLGPRLNTEAFF,TGTGCCAGCAGGTTAGGACCGCGCCTGAACACTGAAGCTTTCTTT
TRBV5-6,TRBD1,once,16,TRBJ2-5,CASSRTGTGLSETQYF,TGTGCCAGCAGCCGGACCGGGACAGGTTTATCAGAGACCCAGTACTTC
TRBV2,TRBD2,-,14,TRBJ2-3,CASRAGGLVDTQYF,TGTGCCAGCAGAGCGGGGGGACTCGTGGATACGCAGTATTTT
TRBV13,-,-,15,TRBJ2-6,CASSPRYTGANVLTF,TGTGCCAGCAGCCCCAGATATACTGGGGCCAACGTCCTGACTTTC
TRBV6-4,-,-,14,TRBJ1-5,CASRGTVSNQPQHF,TGTGCCAGCAGGGGTACAGTGAGCAATCAGCCCCAGCATTTT
TRBV27,-,-,15,TRBJ1-4,CASSKIHPAGEKLFF,TGTGCCAGCAGTAAGATACACCCAGCCGGTGAAAAACTGTTTTTT
TRBV7-3,TRBD1,once,16,TRBJ2-2,CASSPRDSESTGELFF,TGTGCCAGCAGCCCCCGGGACAGCGAATCCACCGGGGAGCTGTTTTTT
TRBV29-1,-,-,13,TRBJ2-1,CSVGGRNYNEQFF,TGCAGCGTTGGGGGGCGGAACTACAATGAGCAGTTCTTC